Shown below are 15 T cell receptor beta chains from a single sample sequenced in a study of blood T cell repertoires in COVID-19. The method was immunoSEQ multiplex PCR; TCRdb's version includes in-frame clones alone and lacks a portion of them. This sample has a few hundred thousand clones, with approximately 82% found just once. Sequences were obtained from peripheral blood. The receptors derive from a young man who had recovered from COVID-19.

This rearrangement joins TRBV5-8 to TRBJ1-2, with TRBD1 identical over 8 bases. V shed 0 bases, J shed 6 bases, and the junction held 13 bases outside the gene matches. The CDR3 has 17 amino acids. Germline loops: CDR1 SGHTS, CDR2 YDEGEE. CDR3 DNA sequence: TGTGCCAGCAGCTTGGCGGTCAGGGGGCCGAAGCTTGATGGCTACACCTTC. It specifies CASSLAVRGPKLDGYTF.

V is TRBV5-4 and J is TRBJ1-1; D unresolved. Trimming stripped 1 base from V and 4 bases from J, with 11 bases between. The CDR3 length is 14 residues. Germline assignment: CDR1 SGHNT and CDR2 YYREEE (reference sequence). CDR3: CASSLWEVVTEAFF. In DNA, the CDR3 is TGTGCCAGCAGCTTGTGGGAGGTGGTCACTGAAGCTTTCTTT.

The gene calls are TRBV19 and TRBJ1-5, with D unresolved. Germline CDR1 reads LNHDA; CDR2 reads SQIVND (reference sequence). The CDR3 covers 13 residues. V lost 4 bases, J lost 4 bases, and 8 bases lay in between. The CDR3 is CASSSQRNQPQHF. CDR3 nucleotide sequence: TGTGCCAGTAGTAGTCAGAGGAATCAGCCCCAGCATTTT.

The chain carries TRBV11-3 and TRBJ2-3, with D tentatively TRBD1 (6 bases). This CDR3 spans 15 amino acids. CDR1 and CDR2 from the germline V gene are SGHNT and YENEEA. Trimming removed 4 bases from V and 0 bases from J, with 11 bases in between. CDR3: CASSSGTSSTDTQYF. The DNA for the CDR3 is TGTGCCAGCAGCTCCGGGACATCTAGCACAGATACGCAGTATTTT.

DNA of the CDR3: TGCGCCAGTAGTCAGGGACTACCCTACGAGCAGTACTTC. This gives the protein CASSQGLPYEQYF. J is TRBJ2-7 and V is TRBV10-2; 7 bases align to TRBD2. The CDR3 runs to 13 residues. V shed 9 bases and J 2 bases; nucleotides not matched to a gene: 7. In germline, CDR1 is WSHSY, CDR2 SAAADI.

The V gene is TRBV6-2 or TRBV6-3, the J gene TRBJ2-3; D not resolved. This CDR3 has 15 residues. With 8 bases removed from V and 2 bases from J, the gap between germline ends came to 17 bases. Germline CDR1 and CDR2: MNHEY and SVGEGT. The chain's CDR3 is CASGHIALNTDTQYF. The CDR3 DNA follows: TGTGCCAGCGGCCATATAGCCTTGAACACAGATACGCAGTATTTT.

This clone was found a few times. This sequence joins TRBV6-1 and TRBJ2-7; 7 nucleotides match TRBD1. CDR1 is MNHNS, CDR2 SASEGT, per germline. The CDR3 is 19 residues long. The junction had 21 bases not matched to a gene; V was cut back by 2 bases and J by 5 bases. The CDR3 coding sequence is TGTGCCAGCAGTGAATCTATCTGGGTCATTGACAGGGTATCTGACGAGCAGTACGTC. Translation: CASSESIWVIDRVSDEQYV.

J is TRBJ1-1 and V is TRBV15; D is uncertain. With 4 bases removed from V and 4 bases from J, the gap between germline ends came to 10 bases. Per the germline V gene, CDR1 is LNHNV and CDR2 is YYDKDF (reference sequence). The CDR3 extends over 13 amino acids. The CDR3 DNA reads as TGTGCCACCAGCACAGCCAGGTTCACTGAAGCTTTCTTT. As protein: CATSTARFTEAFF.

This clone was seen repeatedly, ten times or more. The chain has TRBV10-3 and TRBJ1-2; D might be TRBD1 (6 bases). The CDR3 spans 14 residues. V lost 2 bases and J lost 8, with 15 bases in between. Germline V gives CDR1 ENHRY, CDR2 SYGVKD. This chain's CDR3 is CAISERQGTIGYTF. For the CDR3, the DNA is TGTGCCATCAGTGAGCGTCAGGGGACGATCGGCTACACCTTC.

The gene calls are TRBV4-1 and TRBJ1-1; 9 bases map to TRBD1. Germline trimming cut 3 bases from V and 4 bases from J; bases unmatched to any gene: 12. This CDR3 is built from 17 residues. CDR1 is MGHRA and CDR2 is YSYEKL in the germline V gene. DNA for the CDR3: TGCGCCAGCAGCCACTTGTTTCGGGACAGGGCTGGCACTGAAGCTTTCTTT. It yields the protein CASSHLFRDRAGTEAFF.

This clone was detected once. The rearrangement links TRBV7-8 to TRBJ2-1, with D perhaps matching TRBD2 (6 bases). This CDR3 is built from 18 residues. Germline V gene lookup returns CDR1 SGHVS and CDR2 FQNEAQ. V gave up 4 bases and J gave up 2 bases, with 21 bases separating them. DNA for the CDR3: TGTGCCAGCAGCTCAAATACTATAGCGGACCCGGCCTACAATGAGCAGTTCTTC. Translation: CASSSNTIADPAYNEQFF.

The V call is TRBV14, the J call TRBJ1-1, with D perhaps TRBD1 (6 bases). With 2 bases removed from V and 5 bases from J, the gap between germline ends came to 12 bases. Germline V CDR1 and CDR2: SGHDN, FVKESK. The CDR3 is made up of 14 amino acids. The CDR3 coding sequence is TGTGCCAGCAGCCAACGCAGGGGTTGGACTGAAGCTTTCTTT. The encoded protein is CASSQRRGWTEAFF.

V and J are TRBV20-1 and TRBJ1-2, with a tentative D call TRBD1 (6 bases). Trimming removed 0 bases at V and 11 bases at J, with 10 bases between. The CDR3 is made up of 11 amino acids. Germline assignment: CDR1 DFQATT and CDR2 SNEGSKA (reference sequence). In nucleotides, the CDR3 is TGCAGTGCTAGAGATCGGGGGGCGTACACCTTC. Translating gives CSARDRGAYTF.

This chain links TRBV6-5 with TRBJ1-2; 7 bases line up with TRBD1. Germline loops: CDR1 MNHEY, CDR2 SVGAGI. V gave up 6 bases and J gave up 2 bases; unmatched junction bases: 6. This CDR3 contains 14 residues. The CDR3 region has the DNA TGTGCCAGCAGGAGGACAGGATCAAACTATGGCTACACCTTC. Translating gives CASRRTGSNYGYTF.

The chain combines TRBV10-3 with TRBJ1-2, with D possibly matching TRBD1 (5 bases). Between the trimmed V and J ends, which lost 0 bases and 8 bases, there was a span of 16 bases. CDR1 ENHRY and CDR2 SYGVKD come from the germline V gene. CDR3 length: 15 residues. The CDR3: CAISESLGRDYGYTF. The DNA for the CDR3 is TGTGCCATCAGTGAGTCTCTGGGCAGGGATTACGGCTACACCTTC.